This TCR beta chain was recorded in a study of CD8 T cells in ankylosing spondylitis. General study results and limits: A number of the motif variants had already been described in reactive arthritis synovial fluid and blood.

This clonotype was detected a few times. Its specificity is unknown. Quantitative 5'-RACE was performed with molecular barcodes, and it yielded the TCR beta libraries. A single record per CDR3 protein comes from TCRdb applying MiXCR to the 5' RACE reads. The sample contains around 230,000 distinct CDR3 sequences, approximately 8.4% of which appear only once. Trimming shortened V by 6 bases and J by 5 bases, and 16 bases separated the two germline ends. CDR3 length: 13 residues. CDR1 and CDR2 from the germline V gene are DFQATT and SNEGSKA (reference sequence). The V and J genes are TRBV20-1 and TRBJ2-5; a weak D match, TRBD2 (6 bases). The TCR sequence derives from a female donor with ankylosing spondylitis or in good health (not recorded which). Sequenced material: blood, either unsorted or a sorted T cell fraction (not recorded which). The CDR3 bases are TGCAGTGCAAGACCTAGCGCCGGGGAGACCCAGTACTTC. As protein: CSARPSAGETQYF.